This entry lists 26 T cell receptor beta chains sequenced from one sample in a study of technical replicates of blood from a handful of donors. Profiling relied on immunoSEQ multiplex PCR, and the TCRdb table lists in-frame clones only, not all of them. The sample lists 70,000 to 95,000 clones, 95% occurring once. Sequencing used T cells isolated from PBMCs. Receptors were obtained from a human donor in good health.

This clone has a single count. The V call is TRBV9, the J call TRBJ2-3, with 8 bases fitting TRBD1. CDR1 is SGDLS and CDR2 is YYNGEE in the germline V gene. This CDR3 contains 17 residues. V was clipped by 0 bases and J by 5 bases; unmatched bases: 11. As DNA, the CDR3 is TGTGCCAGCAGCGTAGTCCCACAGGGGGTAGGAGGAGATACGCAGTATTTT. Residues: CASSVVPQGVGGDTQYF.

This chain connects TRBV6-1 to TRBJ2-3; 13 bases are shared with TRBD2. Germline values: CDR1 MNHNS, CDR2 SASEGT. V shed 4 bases, J shed 6 bases, and the junction held 13 bases outside the gene matches. The CDR3 extends over 18 amino acids. DNA for the CDR3: TGTGCCAGCAGTGCTAGACCTGGGACTAGCGGGGCGGTTGATACGCAGTATTTT. The encoded protein is CASSARPGTSGAVDTQYF.

The chain combines TRBV5-5 with TRBJ2-7, with 7 bases matching TRBD2. The germline V gene has CDR1 SGHKS and CDR2 YYEKEE (reference sequence). This CDR3 is built from 14 residues. V lost 4 bases to trimming and J lost 2 bases; unmatched junction nucleotides: 6. For the CDR3, the DNA is TGTGCCAGCAGCATAGGGACTACTCCCTACGAGCAGTACTTC. Translation: CASSIGTTPYEQYF.

The chain combines TRBV14 with TRBJ2-1; 7 nucleotides agree with TRBD2. Germline assignment: CDR1 SGHDN and CDR2 FVKESK. The CDR3 runs to 21 residues. J gave up 0 bases and V 4 bases, and 21 bases lay outside the gene matches. The CDR3 sequence is CASSRRVIGGSSWSSYNEQFF. In DNA, the CDR3 is TGTGCCAGCAGCCGCCGGGTGATTGGCGGGAGTTCTTGGAGCTCCTACAATGAGCAGTTCTTC.

This clone was seen only once. The gene calls are TRBV15 and TRBJ2-3, with 9 bases matching TRBD1. The CDR3 consists of 14 residues. The trim removed 8 bases at V and 2 bases at J, leaving 5 bases unmatched. Germline V gene sequence: CDR1 LNHNV, CDR2 YYDKDF (reference sequence). The CDR3 protein is CATRDRAHTDTQYF. In DNA, the CDR3 is TGTGCCACCCGGGACAGGGCACACACAGATACGCAGTATTTT.

The chain is built from TRBV2 and TRBJ1-5; D is possibly TRBD1 (6 bases). The CDR3 has 13 amino acids. From germline, CDR1 is SNHLY and CDR2 FYNNEI. V was pared by 6 bases and J by 10 bases, with 16 bases between. The CDR3 DNA follows: TGTGCCAGCAGCCTCAGGGGTCAGGGTCCCCAGCATTTT. Amino acid sequence: CASSLRGQGPQHF.

The chain recombines TRBV7-8 with TRBJ1-1; TRBD1 agrees at 8 bases. V dropped 2 bases and J dropped 0; count of bases not matched to a gene: 8. CDR1 is SGHVS and CDR2 is FQNEAQ in the germline V gene. CDR3 size: 17 residues. The CDR3 nucleotides are TGTGCCAGCAGCTTAAGGACAGGGTTTGGCCTGAACACTGAAGCTTTCTTT. Translated, it gives CASSLRTGFGLNTEAFF. Looking up the rest from reference TRBV7-8 and TRBJ1-1 gives the full variable domain: GAGVSQSPRYKVAKRGQDVALRCDPISGHVSLFWYQQALGQGPEFLTYFQNEAQLDKSGLPSDRFFAERPEGSVSTLKIQRTQQEDSAVYLCASSLRTGFGLNTEAFFGQGTRLTVV.

The rearrangement uses TRBV6-4 and TRBJ2-2, with D possibly TRBD1 on 5 matching bases. The CDR3 contains 14 residues. Germline V gene data show CDR1 as MRHNA and CDR2 as SNTAGT. The V and J ends lost 8 bases and 1 base respectively, with 11 bases between them. The CDR3 sequence is CASGSDRNTGELFF. In DNA, the CDR3 is TGTGCCAGCGGATCTGACAGGAACACCGGGGAGCTGTTTTTT.

This clone was seen a handful of times. The chain joins TRBV5-1 to TRBJ1-2; D gene ambiguous. The V end lost 4 bases, the J end lost 1 base, and 11 bases lay between the germline ends. Germline V gene lookup returns CDR1 SGHRS and CDR2 YFSETQ. The CDR3 sequence is 14 residues long. The chain's CDR3 is CASSQTTSNYGYTF. In nucleotides, the CDR3 is TGCGCCAGCAGCCAGACGACAAGTAACTATGGCTACACCTTC.

CDR3 bases: TGTGCCAGCAGCTTAGACACCTCCTACGAGCAGTACTTC. Encoded protein: CASSLDTSYEQYF. The rearrangement links TRBV7-7 to TRBJ2-7; D is uncertain. Germline CDR1 reads SSHAT; CDR2 reads FNYEAQ (reference sequence). The V end was cut by 1 base, the J end by 0 bases, with 4 bases between. There are 13 residues in the CDR3.

CDR3 sequence (DNA): TGTGCCAGCAGCGTATCCGCGGGGGAACTATTCACAGATACGCAGTATTTT. Its translation is CASSVSAGELFTDTQYF. V usage is TRBV9 and J usage is TRBJ2-3, with 7 bases fitting TRBD2. There are 17 residues in the CDR3. The germline CDR1 and CDR2 sequences are SGDLS and YYNGEE. V trimming: 1 base; J trimming: 2 bases; junction bases outside the gene matches: 10.

This chain joins TRBV28 and TRBJ1-5; tentatively, D is TRBD1 (5 bases). V was clipped by 2 bases and J by 8 bases, with 16 bases between them. The CDR3 extends over 15 amino acids. Germline CDR1 and CDR2: MDHEN and SYDVKM. The CDR3 coding sequence is TGTGCCAGCAGTTTAGGGGACCGGCGGGATAAGCCCCAGCATTTT. Translating gives CASSLGDRRDKPQHF.

This clone was counted a single time. V gene TRBV5-1 combines with J gene TRBJ2-1; the D gene is possibly TRBD1 (6 bases). V lost 2 bases and J lost 5, with 11 bases in between. From germline, CDR1 is SGHRS and CDR2 YFSETQ. This CDR3 contains 14 residues. The CDR3 sequence is CASSFQGLDNEQFF. In DNA form, the CDR3 reads TGCGCCAGCAGCTTTCAGGGGCTGGACAATGAGCAGTTCTTC.

The V and J genes are TRBV10-3 and TRBJ2-7; the match to TRBD1 covers 7 bases. This CDR3 spans 13 amino acids. Germline CDR1 and CDR2: ENHRY and SYGVKD. Trimming at V came to 6 bases and at J to 5 bases, leaving 7 bases not matched to a gene. DNA of the CDR3: TGTGCCATCAGAGACAGGGAGTTGGACGAGCAGTACTTC. This translates into CAIRDRELDEQYF.

This clone was picked up one time. The DNA of the CDR3 is TGTGCCATCAGGACTGGACAGGGGGCATGGACCGGGGAGCTGTTTTTT. It encodes CAIRTGQGAWTGELFF. This chain links TRBV10-3 with TRBJ2-2; 11 bases match TRBD1. The V gene's germline CDR1 is ENHRY and CDR2 SYGVKD. The CDR3 contains 16 residues. V was clipped by 6 bases and J by 5 bases; unmatched bases: 8.

The chain has TRBV10-2 and TRBJ2-7, with D perhaps TRBD2 (5 bases). The ends were cut back, 3 bases at V and 0 bases at J, with 15 bases in the middle. This CDR3 is built from 16 residues. Per germline, CDR1 WSHSY and CDR2 SAAADI. CDR3 loop: CASSDPGLAFSYEQYF. The CDR3, as DNA: TGCGCCAGCAGTGACCCCGGACTTGCATTCTCCTACGAGCAGTACTTC.

The rearrangement links TRBV6-5 to TRBJ2-7, with a tentative D call TRBD1 (6 bases). There are 15 residues in the CDR3. V was shortened by 6 bases and J by 5 bases, with 20 bases between the two germline ends. The germline V gene encodes CDR1 MNHEY and CDR2 SVGAGI. CDR3 in DNA: TGTGCCAGCAGACCCGACCTAACAGGGTACCACGAGCAGTACTTC. As protein: CASRPDLTGYHEQYF.

Only one count was recorded for this clone. V usage is TRBV11-2 and J usage is TRBJ2-5; a possible D gene is TRBD2 (6 bases). This CDR3 has 15 residues. Trimming removed 5 bases from V and 2 bases from J, with 15 bases in between. Germline values: CDR1 SGHAT, CDR2 FQNNGV. In DNA form, the CDR3 reads TGTGCCAGCAGCCAGACTAGTGGAGGGCAAGAGACCCAGTACTTC. This codes for CASSQTSGGQETQYF.

The chain links TRBV11-2 to TRBJ2-1; D may be TRBD2 (5 bases). The length of the CDR3 is 15 residues. V lost 10 bases to trimming and J lost 5 bases, with 21 bases between them. In germline, CDR1 is SGHAT, CDR2 FQNNGV. The CDR3 nucleotides read TGTGCCACCGCCTCTATAAGGACTGGGGACAATGAGCAGTTCTTC. This codes for CATASIRTGDNEQFF.

V and J are TRBV6-1 and TRBJ1-4; no reliable D call. V lost 2 bases, J lost 3 bases, and 13 bases lay in between. The CDR3 runs to 16 residues. Looked up from germline, CDR1 is MNHNS and CDR2 is SASEGT. The CDR3 spells CASSEREMVANEKLFF. In DNA, the CDR3 is TGTGCCAGCAGTGAACGGGAAATGGTGGCTAATGAAAAACTGTTTTTT.

The chain employs TRBV27 and TRBJ2-1; TRBD2 matches at 11 bases. Germline assignment: CDR1 MNHEY and CDR2 SMNVEV (reference sequence). Trimming took 3 bases from V and 2 from J; bases not matched to a gene: 3. There are 16 residues in the CDR3. CDR3: CASSFLTSGTYNEQFF. The DNA for the CDR3 is TGTGCCAGCAGTTTCTTGACTAGCGGGACCTACAATGAGCAGTTCTTC.

The V and J genes are TRBV11-2 and TRBJ2-5; no clear D gene. Trimming left V 2 bases short and J 4 bases short, with 14 bases between. Germline V CDR1 and CDR2: SGHAT, FQNNGV. There are 15 residues in the CDR3. In DNA form, the CDR3 reads TGTGCCAGCAGCTTAATAACTGCCCCTACAGAGACCCAGTACTTC. This translates into CASSLITAPTETQYF. The full variable domain, completed using reference TRBV11-2 and TRBJ2-5, is EAGVAQSPRYKIIEKRQSVAFWCNPISGHATLYWYQQILGQGPKLLIQFQNNGVVDDSQLPKDRFSAERLKGVDSTLKIQPAKLEDSAVYLCASSLITAPTETQYFGPGTRLLVL.

The chain uses TRBV14 and TRBJ2-7, with TRBD2 matching 7 bases. The junction had 4 bases not matched to a gene; V was cut back by 1 base and J by 1 base. Per germline, CDR1 SGHDN and CDR2 FVKESK. This CDR3 contains 15 residues. This chain's CDR3 is CASSQVGGISYEQYF. The CDR3 bases are TGTGCCAGCAGCCAAGTGGGAGGGATATCCTACGAGCAGTACTTC.

The rearrangement joins TRBV5-8 to TRBJ2-2; 11 bases are a match to TRBD2. J was trimmed by 3 bases and V by 9 bases; bases with no gene match: 13. This CDR3 has 17 residues. Germline V gives CDR1 SGHTS, CDR2 YDEGEE. The CDR3 nucleotides are TGTGCCATCCCGACTAGCGGGAAGACCCTCGACACCGGGGAGCTGTTTTTT. This translates into CAIPTSGKTLDTGELFF.

The chain employs TRBV7-9 and TRBJ2-1, with TRBD2 identical over 9 bases. Germline CDR1 reads SEHNR; CDR2 reads FQNEAQ (reference sequence). With V trimmed by 1 base and J by 11 bases, 6 bases remained unmatched. This CDR3 comprises 14 residues. Written as DNA, the CDR3 is TGTGCCAGCAGCTTAGTCTATGCGGGGGGGCAGCAGTTCTTC. Amino acid sequence: CASSLVYAGGQQFF.

This clone was picked up one time. This chain connects TRBV2 to TRBJ2-3; the match to TRBD2 covers 7 bases. Germline V gene sequence: CDR1 SNHLY, CDR2 FYNNEI. The CDR3 has 15 amino acids. The V gene end was trimmed by 2 bases and the J gene end by 8 bases; junction bases not matched to a gene: 10. CDR3 sequence: CASSELASGLSTQYF. CDR3 bases: TGTGCCAGCAGTGAACTAGCTAGCGGCTTATCTACGCAGTATTTT. Drawing the rest from reference TRBV2 and TRBJ2-3, the complete variable domain is EPEVTQTPSHQVTQMGQEVILRCVPISNHLYFYWYRQILGQKVEFLVSFYNNEISEKSEIFDDQFSVERPDGSNFTLKIRSTKLEDSAMYFCASSELASGLSTQYFGPGTRLTVL.